The 17 T cell receptor beta chains below were found in one sample sequenced in a study of blood T cell repertoires in COVID-19. Sequenced by immunoSEQ multiplex PCR; TCRdb stores in-frame clones only, minus some. The sample has tens of thousands of clones; around nine tenths are singletons. Material: peripheral blood. These receptors came from a woman in her 70s with active COVID-19.

V usage is TRBV7-3 and J usage is TRBJ2-5; weak D call: TRBD1 (6 bases). Germline loops: CDR1 SGHTA, CDR2 FQGTGA. The CDR3 consists of 15 residues. V was cut by 1 base and J by 4 bases, with 13 bases left in between. The CDR3 DNA follows: TGTGCCAGCAGCTTAAACAGGGAGAAGGTAGAGACCCAGTACTTC. This codes for CASSLNREKVETQYF.

This clone came up once. This chain uses TRBV11-2 with TRBJ1-3, with D unresolved. Germline V CDR1 and CDR2: SGHAT, FQNNGV. The CDR3 is 15 residues long. Trimming took 5 bases from V and 0 from J, leaving 11 bases between them. The CDR3 protein is CASSPRRGSGNTIYF. CDR3 bases: TGTGCCAGCAGCCCCAGGCGGGGCTCTGGAAACACCATATATTTT.

This chain connects TRBV7-2 to TRBJ2-3, with 9 bases identical to TRBD2. Trimming at V came to 10 bases and at J to 4 bases, leaving 9 bases not matched to a gene. Germline CDR1 SGHTA, CDR2 FQGNSA. This CDR3 has 14 amino acids. Here the CDR3 DNA reads TGTGCCACCCAACGGACTAGCGCGGCAGATACGCAGTATTTT. This encodes CATQRTSAADTQYF.

V usage is TRBV24-1 and J usage is TRBJ2-5; D possibly corresponds to TRBD1 (6 bases). Germline loops: CDR1 KGHDR, CDR2 SFDVKD. V lost 3 bases to trimming and J lost 4 bases, with 14 bases between them. The CDR3 has 15 residues. The CDR3 loop is CATSDPRDILETQYF. The CDR3 nucleotides read TGTGCCACCAGTGATCCCCGGGACATCTTAGAGACCCAGTACTTC.

V gene TRBV7-2 combines with J gene TRBJ2-5; 9 bases align to TRBD1. Trimming at V came to 3 bases and at J to 7 bases, leaving 15 bases not matched to a gene. The CDR3 has 17 residues. Germline V gene data show CDR1 as SGHTA and CDR2 as FQGNSA. Written as DNA, the CDR3 is TGTGCCAGCAGCTTTCGAGGGGAAGACAGGGGGTTCGGGACCCAGTACTTC. Protein: CASSFRGEDRGFGTQYF.

This chain links TRBV5-1 with TRBJ1-5; D is possibly TRBD1 (5 bases). The CDR3 covers 17 residues. Per germline, CDR1 SGHRS and CDR2 YFSETQ. V shed 0 bases and J shed 1 base, with 14 bases lying between them. The CDR3 region has the DNA TGCGCCAGCAGCTTGGTTGTAGGGGAATCAAGCAATCAGCCCCAGCATTTT. Encoded protein: CASSLVVGESSNQPQHF.

The V gene is TRBV5-1, the J gene TRBJ1-1, with D possibly being TRBD1 (6 bases). The CDR3 runs to 13 residues. The germline V and J ends were trimmed by 4 bases and 1 base, with 8 bases remaining between them. CDR1 and CDR2 (germline): SGHRS, YFSETQ. The CDR3, as DNA: TGCGCCAGCAGCCCGACAGGGAACACTGAAGCTTTCTTT. Protein: CASSPTGNTEAFF.

The rearrangement joins TRBV7-3 to TRBJ2-5; 7 bases align to TRBD2. Germline V gives CDR1 SGHTA, CDR2 FQGTGA. The length of the CDR3 is 15 residues. Trimming took 3 bases from V and 4 from J; bases not matched to a gene: 8. In DNA form, the CDR3 reads TGTGCCAGCAGCTTGATGGCGGGAGTGGGAGAGACCCAGTACTTC. Protein sequence: CASSLMAGVGETQYF.

By share, this clone counts as medium-sized. This sequence joins TRBV7-9 and TRBJ1-2, with D tentatively TRBD1 (5 bases). Trimming shortened V by 5 bases and J by 5 bases, and 12 bases separated the two germline ends. The CDR3 is made up of 13 amino acids. The V gene's germline CDR1 is SEHNR and CDR2 FQNEAQ (reference sequence). The CDR3 reads CASSPGEAYGYTF. The CDR3 bases are TGTGCCAGCAGCCCGGGGGAAGCTTATGGCTACACCTTC. The full variable domain, completed using reference TRBV7-9 and TRBJ1-2, is DTGVSQNPRHKITKRGQNVTFRCDPISEHNRLYWYRQTLGQGPEFLTYFQNEAQLEKSRLLSDRFSAERPKGSFSTLEIQRTEQGDSAMYLCASSPGEAYGYTFGSGTRLTVV.

This rearrangement joins TRBV27 to TRBJ2-1, with TRBD2 matching 10 bases. The CDR3 loop spans 13 amino acids. V dropped 4 bases and J dropped 12; count of bases not matched to a gene: 6. Germline CDR1 reads MNHEY; CDR2 reads SMNVEV (reference sequence). The CDR3 region is CASSSPSGSGQFF. DNA for the CDR3: TGTGCCAGCAGTTCCCCTAGCGGGAGTGGGCAGTTCTTC.

The rearrangement links TRBV5-4 to TRBJ2-1, with 11 nucleotides matching TRBD2. Germline CDR1 reads SGHNT; CDR2 reads YYREEE (reference sequence). CDR3 length equals 15 residues. Trimming cost V 0 bases and J 9 bases; bases outside gene matches: 5. CDR3 DNA sequence: TGTGCCAGCAGCTTGGGACTAGCGGGACGGGTTGAGCAGTTCTTC. It specifies CASSLGLAGRVEQFF.

The chain links TRBV28 to TRBJ2-7, with 9 bases identical to TRBD2. Germline V gives CDR1 MDHEN, CDR2 SYDVKM. The CDR3 consists of 15 residues. The ends lost 6 bases at V and 5 bases at J; junction bases unmatched: 11. The CDR3 DNA follows: TGTGCCAGCAGCCCCATAGCGGGAGAAGGCGACGAGCAGTACTTC. It encodes CASSPIAGEGDEQYF.

This chain joins TRBV6-5 and TRBJ1-2; D may be TRBD1 (5 bases). This CDR3 has 14 residues. V gave up 6 bases and J gave up 4 bases, with 15 bases separating them. CDR1 and CDR2 (germline): MNHEY, SVGAGI. The CDR3 spells CASRPSGGTYGYTF. CDR3 in DNA: TGTGCCAGCAGGCCCTCGGGCGGGACCTATGGCTACACCTTC.

V and J are TRBV6-6 and TRBJ1-2; 7 bases are a match to TRBD1. Germline CDR1 reads MNHNY; CDR2 reads SVGAGI (reference sequence). The CDR3 spans 16 residues. J was trimmed by 4 bases and V by 6 bases; bases with no gene match: 14. The chain's CDR3 is CASRRQGSDFAYGYTF. CDR3 DNA sequence: TGTGCCAGCAGACGACAGGGATCAGACTTCGCCTATGGCTACACCTTC.

The chain joins TRBV19 to TRBJ2-4, with D perhaps matching TRBD2 (6 bases). V was pared by 3 bases and J by 0 bases, with 12 bases between. Per germline, CDR1 LNHDA and CDR2 SQIVND (reference sequence). The CDR3 covers 16 residues. The CDR3 nucleotides are TGTGCCAGTAGTATTAGTTTGGGACTAGCCAAAAACATTCAGTACTTC. Amino acids: CASSISLGLAKNIQYF.

The genes are TRBV7-2 and TRBJ1-1; the match to TRBD1 covers 9 bases. The CDR3 consists of 14 residues. The germline CDR1 and CDR2 sequences are SGHTA and FQGNSA. J lost 3 bases, V lost 5 bases, and 4 bases had no gene match. This CDR3 is CASSTRTGDTEAFF. DNA for the CDR3: TGTGCCAGCAGCACTCGGACAGGGGACACTGAAGCTTTCTTT.

CDR3 bases: TGCGCCAGCAGCCAAGCAACTAGCGGGAGGGACGAGCAGTACTTC. Translating gives CASSQATSGRDEQYF. The genes are TRBV4-1 and TRBJ2-7; 13 bases are shared with TRBD2. Per germline, CDR1 MGHRA and CDR2 YSYEKL. J was trimmed by 5 bases and V by 1 base; bases with no gene match: 2. The CDR3 covers 15 residues.